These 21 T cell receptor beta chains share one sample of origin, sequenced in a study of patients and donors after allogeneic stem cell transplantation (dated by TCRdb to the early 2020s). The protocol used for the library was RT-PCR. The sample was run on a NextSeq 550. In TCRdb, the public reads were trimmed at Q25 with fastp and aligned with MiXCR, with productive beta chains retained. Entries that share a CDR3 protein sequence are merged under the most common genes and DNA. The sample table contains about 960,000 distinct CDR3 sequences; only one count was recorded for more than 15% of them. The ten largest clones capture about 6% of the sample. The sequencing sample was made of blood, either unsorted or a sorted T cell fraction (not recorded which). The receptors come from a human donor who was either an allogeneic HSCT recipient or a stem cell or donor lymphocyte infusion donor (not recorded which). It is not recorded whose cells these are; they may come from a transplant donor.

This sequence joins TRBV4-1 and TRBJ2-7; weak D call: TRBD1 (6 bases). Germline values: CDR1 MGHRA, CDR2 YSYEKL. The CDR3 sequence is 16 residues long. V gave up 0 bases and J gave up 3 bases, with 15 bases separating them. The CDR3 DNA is TGCGCCAGCAGCCAAGATAGGGAACAGGGAGTCTACGAGCAGTACTTC. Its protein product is CASSQDREQGVYEQYF.

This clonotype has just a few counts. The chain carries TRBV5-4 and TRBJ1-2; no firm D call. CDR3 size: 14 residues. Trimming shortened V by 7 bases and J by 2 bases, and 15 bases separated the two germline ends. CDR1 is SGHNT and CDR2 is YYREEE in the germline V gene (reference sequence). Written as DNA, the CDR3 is TGTGCCAGCGGTTCCCGGGGAGCAAACTATGGCTACACCTTC. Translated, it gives CASGSRGANYGYTF.

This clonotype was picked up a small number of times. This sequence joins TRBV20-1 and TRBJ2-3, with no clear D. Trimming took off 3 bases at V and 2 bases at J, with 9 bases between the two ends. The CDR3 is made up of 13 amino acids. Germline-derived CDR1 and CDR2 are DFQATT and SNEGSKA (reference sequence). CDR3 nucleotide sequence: TGCAGTGCTAGCTCAGCGACCACAGATACGCAGTATTTT. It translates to CSASSATTDTQYF.

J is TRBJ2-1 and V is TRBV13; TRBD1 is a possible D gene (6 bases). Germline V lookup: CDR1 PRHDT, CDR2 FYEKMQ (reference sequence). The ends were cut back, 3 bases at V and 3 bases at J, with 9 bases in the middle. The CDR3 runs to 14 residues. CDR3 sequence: CASSFGGLYNEQFF. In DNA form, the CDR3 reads TGTGCCAGCAGCTTTGGGGGCCTCTACAATGAGCAGTTCTTC.

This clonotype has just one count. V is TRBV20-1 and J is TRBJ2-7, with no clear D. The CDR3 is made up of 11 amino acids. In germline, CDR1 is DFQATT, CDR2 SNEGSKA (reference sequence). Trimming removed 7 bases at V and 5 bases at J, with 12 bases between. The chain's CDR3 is CSGSSVHEQYF. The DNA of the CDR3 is TGCAGTGGCTCATCGGTACACGAGCAGTACTTC.

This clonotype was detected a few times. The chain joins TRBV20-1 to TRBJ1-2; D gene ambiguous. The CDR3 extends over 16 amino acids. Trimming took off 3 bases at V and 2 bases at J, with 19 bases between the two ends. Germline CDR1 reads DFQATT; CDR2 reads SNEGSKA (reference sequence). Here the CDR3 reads CSASLWTGSTNYGYTF. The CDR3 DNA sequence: TGCAGTGCTAGTCTCTGGACGGGCTCCACAAACTATGGCTACACCTTC.

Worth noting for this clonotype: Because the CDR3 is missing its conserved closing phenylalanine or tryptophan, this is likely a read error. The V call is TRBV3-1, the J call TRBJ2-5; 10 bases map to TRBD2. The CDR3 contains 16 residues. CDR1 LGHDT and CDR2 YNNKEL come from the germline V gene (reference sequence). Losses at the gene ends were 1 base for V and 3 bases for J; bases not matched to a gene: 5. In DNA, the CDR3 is TGTGCCAGCAGCCAAGGGGGAGGACTAGCGGAAGAGACCCAGTACTAC. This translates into CASSQGGGLAEETQYY.

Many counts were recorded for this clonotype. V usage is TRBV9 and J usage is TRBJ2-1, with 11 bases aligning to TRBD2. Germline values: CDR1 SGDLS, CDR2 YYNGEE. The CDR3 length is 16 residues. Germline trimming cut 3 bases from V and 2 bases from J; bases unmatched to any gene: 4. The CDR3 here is CASSGLLAGAYNEQFF. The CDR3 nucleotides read TGTGCCAGCAGCGGACTACTAGCGGGAGCCTACAATGAGCAGTTCTTC.

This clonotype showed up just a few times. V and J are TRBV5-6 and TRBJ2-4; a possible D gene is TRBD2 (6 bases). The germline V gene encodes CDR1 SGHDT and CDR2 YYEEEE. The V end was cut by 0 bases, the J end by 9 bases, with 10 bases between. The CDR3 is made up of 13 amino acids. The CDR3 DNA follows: TGTGCCAGCAGCTTGGGGGACTTATCCATTCAGTACTTC. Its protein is CASSLGDLSIQYF.

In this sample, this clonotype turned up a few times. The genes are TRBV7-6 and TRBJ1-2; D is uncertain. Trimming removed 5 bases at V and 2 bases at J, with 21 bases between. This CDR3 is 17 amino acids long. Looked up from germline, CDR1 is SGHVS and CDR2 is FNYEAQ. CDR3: CASSATALGQPNYGYTF. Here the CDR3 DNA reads TGTGCCAGCAGCGCGACCGCTTTAGGGCAGCCAAACTATGGCTACACCTTC. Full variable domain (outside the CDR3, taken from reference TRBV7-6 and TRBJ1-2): GAGVSQSPRYKVTKRGQDVALRCDPISGHVSLYWYRQALGQGPEFLTYFNYEAQQDKSGLPNDRFSAERPEGSISTLTIQRTEQRDSAMYRCASSATALGQPNYGYTFGSGTRLTVV.

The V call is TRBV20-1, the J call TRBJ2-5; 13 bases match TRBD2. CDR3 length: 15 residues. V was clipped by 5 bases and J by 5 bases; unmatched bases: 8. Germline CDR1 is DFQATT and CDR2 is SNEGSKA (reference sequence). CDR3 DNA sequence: TGCAGTGCTGTAGAACTAGCGGGGGGGTTGGAGACCCAGTACTTC. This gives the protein CSAVELAGGLETQYF.

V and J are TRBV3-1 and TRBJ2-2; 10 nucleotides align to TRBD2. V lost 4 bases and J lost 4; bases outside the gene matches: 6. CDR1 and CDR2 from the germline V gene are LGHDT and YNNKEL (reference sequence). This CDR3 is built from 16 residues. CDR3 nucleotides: TGTGCCAGCAGCCTTAGGACTAGCGGTCGCACCGGGGAGCTGTTTTTT. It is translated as CASSLRTSGRTGELFF.

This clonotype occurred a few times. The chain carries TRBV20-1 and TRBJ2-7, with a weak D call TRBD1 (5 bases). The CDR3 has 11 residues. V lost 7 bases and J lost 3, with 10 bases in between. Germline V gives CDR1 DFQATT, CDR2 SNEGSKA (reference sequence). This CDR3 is CSVQGHYEQYF. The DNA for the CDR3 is TGCAGTGTCCAGGGCCACTACGAGCAGTACTTC.

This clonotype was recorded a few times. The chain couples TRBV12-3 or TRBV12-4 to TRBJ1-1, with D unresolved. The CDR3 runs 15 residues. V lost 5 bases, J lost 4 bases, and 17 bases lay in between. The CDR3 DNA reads TGTGCCAGCAGTATACATCTACGGAGCGTCACTGAAGCTTTCTTT. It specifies CASSIHLRSVTEAFF.

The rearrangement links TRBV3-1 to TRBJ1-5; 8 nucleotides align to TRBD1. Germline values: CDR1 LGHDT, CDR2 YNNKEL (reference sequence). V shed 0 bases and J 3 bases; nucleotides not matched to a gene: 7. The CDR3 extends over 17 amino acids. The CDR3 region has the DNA TGTGCCAGCAGCCAAGAAGGGGGGGGACAGGACAATCAGCCCCAGCATTTT. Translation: CASSQEGGGQDNQPQHF.

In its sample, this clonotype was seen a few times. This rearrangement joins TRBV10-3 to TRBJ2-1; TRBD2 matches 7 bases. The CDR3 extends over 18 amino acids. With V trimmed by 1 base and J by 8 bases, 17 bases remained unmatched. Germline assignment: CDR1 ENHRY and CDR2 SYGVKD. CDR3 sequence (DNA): TGTGCCATCAGTGAGTATGGGCTAGCGGAGAGGAAAGTGGATGAGCAGTTCTTC. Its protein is CAISEYGLAERKVDEQFF.

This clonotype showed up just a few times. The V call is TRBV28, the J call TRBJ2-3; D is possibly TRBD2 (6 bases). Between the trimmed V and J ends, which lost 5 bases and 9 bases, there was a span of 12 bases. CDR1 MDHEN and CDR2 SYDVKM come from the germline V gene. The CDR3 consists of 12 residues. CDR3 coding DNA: TGTGCCAGCAGTCACGGACTACCGACGCAGTATTTT. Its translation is CASSHGLPTQYF.

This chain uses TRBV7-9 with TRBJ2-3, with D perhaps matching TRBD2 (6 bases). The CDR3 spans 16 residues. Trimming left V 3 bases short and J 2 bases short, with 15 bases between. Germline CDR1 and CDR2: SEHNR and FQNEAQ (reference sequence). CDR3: CASSFSGGSSTDTQYF. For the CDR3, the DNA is TGTGCCAGCAGCTTTAGTGGGGGGTCTTCCACAGATACGCAGTATTTT.

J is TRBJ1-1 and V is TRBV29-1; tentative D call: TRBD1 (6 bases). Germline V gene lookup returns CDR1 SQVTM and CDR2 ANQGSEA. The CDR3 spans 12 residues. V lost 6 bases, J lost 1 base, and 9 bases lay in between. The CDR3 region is CSVQGGNTEAFF. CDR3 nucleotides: TGCAGCGTACAGGGAGGGAACACTGAAGCTTTCTTT. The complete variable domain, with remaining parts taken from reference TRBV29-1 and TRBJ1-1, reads SAVISQKPSRDICQRGTSLTIQCQVDSQVTMMFWYRQQPGQSLTLIATANQGSEATYESGFVIDKFPISRPNLTFSTLTVSNMSPEDSSIYLCSVQGGNTEAFFGQGTRLTVV.

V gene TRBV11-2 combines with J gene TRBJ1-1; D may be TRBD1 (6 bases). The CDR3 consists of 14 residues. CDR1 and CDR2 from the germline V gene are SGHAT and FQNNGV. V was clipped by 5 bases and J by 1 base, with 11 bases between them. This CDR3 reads CASSGYRENTEAFF. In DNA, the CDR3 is TGTGCCAGCAGCGGTTACAGGGAGAACACTGAAGCTTTCTTT.

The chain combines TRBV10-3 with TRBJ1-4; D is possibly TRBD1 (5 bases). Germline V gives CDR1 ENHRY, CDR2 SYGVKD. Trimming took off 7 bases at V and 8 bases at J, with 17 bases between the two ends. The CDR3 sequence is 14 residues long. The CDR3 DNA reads TGTGCCATCAAAGGGGACCCTCCAATGGAAAAACTGTTTTTT. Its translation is CAIKGDPPMEKLFF.